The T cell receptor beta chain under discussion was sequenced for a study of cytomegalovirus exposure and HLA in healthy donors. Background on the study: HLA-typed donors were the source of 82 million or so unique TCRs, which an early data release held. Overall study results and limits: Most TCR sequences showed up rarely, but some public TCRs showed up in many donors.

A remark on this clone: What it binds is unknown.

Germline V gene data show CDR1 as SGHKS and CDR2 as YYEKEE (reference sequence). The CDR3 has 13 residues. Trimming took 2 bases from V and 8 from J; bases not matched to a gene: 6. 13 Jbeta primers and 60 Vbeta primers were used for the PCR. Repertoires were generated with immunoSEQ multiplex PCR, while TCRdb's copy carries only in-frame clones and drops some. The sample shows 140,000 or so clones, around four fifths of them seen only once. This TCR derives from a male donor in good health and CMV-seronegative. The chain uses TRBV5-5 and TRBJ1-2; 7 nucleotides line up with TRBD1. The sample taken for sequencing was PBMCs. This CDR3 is CASSLMTGRGYTF. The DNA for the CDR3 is TGTGCCAGCAGCTTAATGACAGGGAGGGGCTACACCTTC.